This entry describes one T cell receptor (beta chain). This clonotype was seen repeatedly, ten times or more. This clone's antigen is unknown. There are no base qualities to consult, and no much larger clone falls within one base. Systemically healthy Caucasian individuals from Russia, approximately 39 in total and aged about 6 to 95 years, were included as donors. Each donor gave about 9.7 milliliters of peripheral blood, drawn into EDTA-treated Vacutainer tubes. Ficoll-Paque density-gradient centrifugation was used to isolate PBMCs, with at least 6 million per sample. Trizol reagent was used to extract total RNA from the PBMCs, yielding at least 5.5 micrograms per sample. The percentages of naive CD45RAhigh/CD27high T cells were determined by flow cytometry on a PBMC aliquot from every donor. The data originate from a study of blood T cells in healthy people across ages (dated by TCRdb to the mid-2010s). For context, the study as a whole: In model experiments, template switching captured roughly one uniquely barcoded TCR beta cDNA molecule for every two T cells. To track age-related changes in TCR beta repertoire diversity, the study relied on deep sequencing normalized with unique cDNA molecular identifiers. The donors were split into four age groups: young (average around 15 years), middle-aged (roughly 39), aged (roughly 68) and long-lived (under 90). To avoid experimental bias, donors of different ages were spread randomly across the sequencing lanes. Two additional independent replicas of 1 million unique cDNA reads from the same blood draw were analyzed for two donors (one aged 18 to 30 and one aged 80 or older).

What the study reported, not specific to this receptor: Estimates of total diversity based on one million sequenced T cells were regarded as lower bounds and as underestimates. Conclusive comparison of naive and antigen-experienced compartments was prevented by the profiling of bulk unsorted PBMCs. There was a strong correlation between observed TCR beta diversity and the percentage of naive T cells measured by flow cytometry. As age increased, observed TCR beta diversity per million T cells dropped in a roughly linear way, and a significant reduction was already evident by age 40. The CMV infection status of donors was not known, potentially confounding age-related changes in expanded clonotypes. The long-lived group showed more naive CD4+ T cells, fewer expanded clones and increased TCR diversity than the aged group, suggesting age selection.

CDR1 and CDR2, per the germline V gene, are SGHRS and YFSETQ. The CDR3 goes from the cysteine to the phenylalanine over 14 residues. Just the 42-base CDR3 DNA is kept, in frame starting at base 1. V trim: 4 bases; J trim: 7 bases; unmatched bases: 8. The method was 5' RACE. TCRdb lists the instrument as Illumina HiSeq 2500. The second PCR ran for about 6 to 12 cycles and used a J-beta primer mix along with a sample-barcoded 5' primer. Each TCR beta cDNA molecule received a unique molecular identifier from a template-switch 5' adaptor carrying 12 random nucleotides. Each sample yielded at least 3 million CDR3-containing paired-end reads. First-strand cDNA was synthesized from all RNA with the Mint cDNA synthesis kit, primed by a TRBC-specific oligonucleotide. Following uracil-DNA glycosylase treatment, all cDNA underwent a first 18-cycle PCR with the universal primers M1SS and BC2_uni_R. Per the source publication's procedure: For normalization, 1 million high-quality reads, each with a distinct molecular identifier, were randomly selected from each sample. Instead of being binned into consensus sequences, reads with shared molecular identifiers were discarded. MiTCR, run with a Q25 quality threshold and the strictest error-elimination algorithm, handled CDR3 identification, clonotype clustering and error correction. A nonparametric unseen species model with Euler transformation was used to estimate a lower bound on total TCR beta diversity. TCRdb reprocessing: public reads trimmed at Q25 with fastp, clones called with MiXCR, in-frame beta chains kept. Under each unique CDR3 protein, matching rows form one entry showing the most common genes and DNA. TCRdb, rather than the study authors, made the V and J calls. The sample has roughly 650,000 distinct CDR3 sequences on record, 32% of them singletons. 15% of the sample is taken by the ten largest.

Sequencing was done on a sample of blood. This TCR came from a woman aged 80 or over in good health. Donor details come from another sample of the same person, matched by shared clones. Here the chain combines TRBV5-1 and TRBJ2-7; 10 central nucleotides agree with TRBD1. The sequence in DNA is TGCGCCAGCAGCAGAGACAGGGGGCTTAATGAGCAGTACTTC. It specifies CASSRDRGLNEQYF. Where the CDR3 stops, the reference TRBV5-1 and TRBJ2-7 genes take over; the full variable domain is KAGVTQTPRYLIKTRGQQVTLSCSPISGHRSVSWYQQTPGQGLQFLFEYFSETQRNKGNFPGRFSGRQFSNSRSEMNVSTLELGDSALYLCASSRDRGLNEQYFGPGTRLTVT.